These 20 T cell receptor beta chains were all obtained from the same sample, sequenced in a study of blood T cell repertoires in COVID-19. The method was immunoSEQ multiplex PCR; TCRdb's version includes in-frame clones alone and lacks a portion of them. The table includes about 350,000 clones, around nine tenths detected once. What was sequenced was PBMCs or T cells enriched from blood (not recorded which). The receptors were gathered from a woman under 40 who had been exposed to COVID-19.

V is TRBV27 and J is TRBJ1-5; D remains unclear. CDR1 and CDR2 from the germline V gene are MNHEY and SMNVEV (reference sequence). V was clipped by 6 bases and J by 5 bases, with 11 bases between them. The CDR3 totals 13 residues. CDR3 amino acids: CASSPRNDQPQHF. The CDR3, as DNA: TGTGCCAGCAGCCCCAGGAATGATCAGCCCCAGCATTTT.

This clone appeared once. This chain uses TRBV24-1 with TRBJ2-5; TRBD2 agrees at 14 bases. The germline V gene encodes CDR1 KGHDR and CDR2 SFDVKD. Trimming at V came to 9 bases and at J to 4 bases, leaving 9 bases not matched to a gene. There are 16 residues in the CDR3. CDR3 in DNA: TGTGCCACCTCGCCAGGGACTAGCGGGAGTCGAGAGACCCAGTACTTC. Translated, it gives CATSPGTSGSRETQYF.

The J gene is TRBJ1-1, the V gene TRBV27, with D perhaps TRBD1 (5 bases). Germline values: CDR1 MNHEY, CDR2 SMNVEV (reference sequence). V was trimmed by 7 bases and J by 1 base, leaving 13 bases between them. This CDR3 comprises 14 residues. The DNA for the CDR3 is TGTGCCAGCAATAGGCTAGGGGAGAACACTGAAGCTTTCTTT. This translates into CASNRLGENTEAFF.

V usage is TRBV6-1 and J usage is TRBJ2-5; 9 bases are a match to TRBD2. The CDR3 loop spans 16 amino acids. The V gene end was trimmed by 4 bases and the J gene end by 5 bases; junction bases not matched to a gene: 11. Looked up from germline, CDR1 is MNHNS and CDR2 is SASEGT. The chain's CDR3 is CASSGLAGPSWETQYF. CDR3 nucleotides: TGTGCCAGCAGTGGGCTAGCGGGACCCTCTTGGGAGACCCAGTACTTC.

The genes are TRBV28 and TRBJ1-4; perhaps TRBD1 as D (6 bases). Trimming pared 5 bases from V and 8 bases from J, leaving 15 bases between. This CDR3 is 14 amino acids long. Germline CDR1 is MDHEN and CDR2 is SYDVKM. CDR3 nucleotide sequence: TGTGCCAGCAGTCCGCAGGGGATTCGGGAAAAACTGTTTTTT. Its translation is CASSPQGIREKLFF.

The rearrangement links TRBV13 to TRBJ1-2; D is undetermined. CDR3 length: 14 amino acids. The V gene's germline CDR1 is PRHDT and CDR2 FYEKMQ (reference sequence). Trimming took off 5 bases at V and 3 bases at J, with 13 bases between the two ends. DNA of the CDR3: TGTGCCAGCAGCAACGCTGGAGGGTACTATGGCTACACCTTC. Its protein is CASSNAGGYYGYTF. The full variable domain, rest sourced from reference TRBV13 and TRBJ1-2, is AAGVIQSPRHLIKEKRETATLKCYPIPRHDTVYWYQQGPGQDPQFLISFYEKMQSDKGSIPDRFSAQQFSDYHSELNMSSLELGDSALYFCASSNAGGYYGYTFGSGTRLTVV.

This rearrangement joins TRBV7-9 to TRBJ1-4, with 8 bases aligning to TRBD1. The J segment lost 5 bases and the V segment lost 4 bases, leaving 6 bases of the junction unmatched. The CDR3 has 15 amino acids. The germline V gene has CDR1 SEHNR and CDR2 FQNEAQ (reference sequence). For the CDR3, the DNA is TGTGCCAGCAGCTCCCCCCGACAGGGGAATGAAAAACTGTTTTTT. This sequence encodes CASSSPRQGNEKLFF.

CDR3 region: CASSSSLFAGTDTQYF. The CDR3 region has the DNA TGCGCCAGCAGCTCGTCACTGTTCGCTGGCACAGATACGCAGTATTTT. The rearrangement uses TRBV5-1 and TRBJ2-3, with D hard to call. V was clipped by 3 bases and J by 1 base, with 15 bases between them. Germline V gene data show CDR1 as SGHRS and CDR2 as YFSETQ. The CDR3 runs to 16 residues.

This chain connects TRBV4-2 to TRBJ2-7; tentatively, D is TRBD1 (6 bases). This CDR3 contains 15 residues. Germline CDR1 reads LGHNA; CDR2 reads YNFKEQ. V lost 1 base and J lost 4, with 14 bases in between. The CDR3 bases are TGTGCCAGCAGCCAAGTTGGGGGCTCCGCGTACGAGCAGTACTTC. This encodes CASSQVGGSAYEQYF.

The gene calls are TRBV4-1 and TRBJ2-7; 7 positions match TRBD1. V lost 5 bases to trimming and J lost 5 bases; unmatched junction nucleotides: 15. Germline-derived CDR1 and CDR2 are MGHRA and YSYEKL. There are 16 residues in the CDR3. Here the CDR3 reads CASSFRTGSYLDEQYF. The CDR3 DNA follows: TGCGCCAGCAGCTTTCGGACAGGAAGCTATCTTGACGAGCAGTACTTC.

The chain joins TRBV7-9 to TRBJ1-3, with 7 bases fitting TRBD1. The germline V gene has CDR1 SEHNR and CDR2 FQNEAQ (reference sequence). The CDR3 sequence is 14 residues long. The J segment lost 5 bases and the V segment lost 5 bases, leaving 6 bases of the junction unmatched. The CDR3 here is CASSQTGDRNTIYF. The DNA of the CDR3 is TGTGCCAGCAGCCAAACAGGGGATAGAAACACCATATATTTT. Full variable domain (missing parts from reference TRBV7-9 and TRBJ1-3): DTGVSQNPRHKITKRGQNVTFRCDPISEHNRLYWYRQTLGQGPEFLTYFQNEAQLEKSRLLSDRFSAERPKGSFSTLEIQRTEQGDSAMYLCASSQTGDRNTIYFGEGSWLTVV.

This chain links TRBV24-1 with TRBJ1-2, with D uncertain. Germline V gene sequence: CDR1 KGHDR, CDR2 SFDVKD. Trimming took off 7 bases at V and 4 bases at J, with 12 bases between the two ends. The CDR3 has 13 residues. The CDR3 reads CATRAGEGYGYTF. CDR3 nucleotide sequence: TGTGCCACCAGGGCGGGAGAGGGCTATGGCTACACCTTC.

J is TRBJ1-2 and V is TRBV19; D not certain. CDR3 length: 13 amino acids. Germline V gene sequence: CDR1 LNHDA, CDR2 SQIVND (reference sequence). V was trimmed by 3 bases and J by 4 bases, leaving 9 bases between them. The CDR3 here is CASSIGSVYGYTF. The CDR3 DNA is TGTGCCAGTAGTATCGGCAGCGTCTATGGCTACACCTTC.

The gene calls are TRBV6-5 and TRBJ2-7; 8 bases map to TRBD1. The CDR3 sequence is 13 residues long. Germline V lookup: CDR1 MNHEY, CDR2 SVGAGI. Trimming took 6 bases from V and 5 from J; bases not matched to a gene: 6. The CDR3 sequence is CASRRTGRNEQYF. The CDR3 DNA is TGTGCCAGCAGAAGGACAGGGCGAAACGAGCAGTACTTC.

The chain links TRBV7-2 to TRBJ1-1; D is perhaps TRBD1 (6 bases). The ends were cut back, 4 bases at V and 0 bases at J, with 12 bases in the middle. The CDR3 is made up of 15 amino acids. Germline loops: CDR1 SGHTA, CDR2 FQGNSA. CDR3 nucleotides: TGTGCCAGCAGCTCACAGGGACACCTGAACACTGAAGCTTTCTTT. Translating it yields CASSSQGHLNTEAFF. The complete variable domain, with remaining parts taken from reference TRBV7-2 and TRBJ1-1, reads GAGVSQSPSNKVTEKGKDVELRCDPISGHTALYWYRQSLGQGLEFLIYFQGNSAPDKSGLPSDRFSAERTGGSVSTLTIQRTQQEDSAVYLCASSSQGHLNTEAFFGQGTRLTVV.

The V gene is TRBV6-1, the J gene TRBJ1-6; 10 bases match TRBD1. CDR1 is MNHNS and CDR2 is SASEGT in the germline V gene. Trimming took 4 bases from V and 1 from J; bases not matched to a gene: 4. This CDR3 has 17 amino acids. CDR3 DNA sequence: TGTGCCAGCAGTGGCCGGGACAGGGGATCCTATAATTCACCCCTCCACTTT. Protein: CASSGRDRGSYNSPLHF.

This chain uses TRBV19 with TRBJ2-1; D is ambiguous. The germline V gene has CDR1 LNHDA and CDR2 SQIVND (reference sequence). This CDR3 is built from 13 residues. The V end was cut by 4 bases, the J end by 9 bases, with 13 bases between. The CDR3 DNA reads as TGTGCCAGTAGTAGGTTCCCTCTGAGTGAGCAGTTCTTC. Protein product: CASSRFPLSEQFF.

J is TRBJ2-1 and V is TRBV11-3; 8 bases are a match to TRBD2. The junction had 11 bases not matched to a gene; V was cut back by 0 bases and J by 7 bases. The CDR3 length is 17 residues. Looked up from germline, CDR1 is SGHNT and CDR2 is YENEEA. The chain's CDR3 is CASSLDGAGLVKNEQFF. In DNA, the CDR3 is TGTGCCAGCAGCTTAGATGGGGCGGGACTAGTTAAGAATGAGCAGTTCTTC.

The chain joins TRBV9 to TRBJ2-2, with D unresolved. The V gene's germline CDR1 is SGDLS and CDR2 YYNGEE. CDR3 size: 13 residues. Trimming removed 4 bases at V and 8 bases at J, with 12 bases between. The CDR3: CASSPRFEGELFF. DNA for the CDR3: TGTGCCAGCAGCCCCCGGTTTGAGGGGGAGCTGTTTTTT.

The chain couples TRBV11-2 to TRBJ2-3; D uncertain. There are 14 residues in the CDR3. The germline gives CDR1 SGHAT, CDR2 FQNNGV. The V end lost 4 bases, the J end lost 0 bases, and 8 bases lay between the germline ends. CDR3 in DNA: TGTGCCAGCAGCTCCCGCGCTAGCACAGATACGCAGTATTTT. It encodes CASSSRASTDTQYF.